These 30 T cell receptor beta chains share one sample of origin, sequenced in a study of CXCR3-negative and CXCR3-positive naive CD8 T cells. UMI-labeled 5' RACE yielded the TRB cDNA libraries. TCRdb reprocessed the 5' RACE reads and keeps a single row for each CDR3 protein, giving no DNA. Listed are roughly 110,000 distinct CDR3 sequences; 0.35% to 0.4% falls within the top ten. Overall study findings and caveats: More hydrophobic TRB CDR3s were found in CXCR3-positive naive cells than in CXCR3-negative naive cells.

The antigens these receptors bind are not known. The sample consisted of naive CXCR3+ CD8+ T cells from blood. Subset given: CD45RO-CCR7+CD27+CD95- naive CD8+ T cells expressing CXCR3 (TNR3+). The receptors derive from a human donor in good health. Some clones in this sample may be carry-over from other donors' samples.

This chain uses TRBV7-9 with TRBJ2-7; TCRdb proposes TRBD1, but this gene call is untestable without DNA. The CDR3 loop spans 18 amino acids. The germline V gene encodes CDR1 SEHNR and CDR2 FQNEAQ (reference sequence). This CDR3 reads CASSPPLGQQGVSYEQYF.

This chain uses TRBV6-5 with TRBJ1-2; the TCRdb call, TRBD1, lacks DNA for checking. Germline loops: CDR1 MNHEY, CDR2 SVGAGI. The length of the CDR3 is 15 residues. The CDR3 region is CASSYTSQGAAGYTF.

J is TRBJ2-1 and V is TRBV7-2; the TRBD1 assignment by TCRdb is unverifiable without DNA. The CDR3 has 19 residues. Germline V CDR1 and CDR2: SGHTA, FQGNSA. The CDR3 protein is CASSSTGWRYTFSYNEQFF.

V usage is TRBV11-3 and J usage is TRBJ2-5; the TCRdb D gene call, TRBD2, has no DNA to confirm it. The CDR3 sequence is 15 residues long. Germline lookup yields CDR1 SGHNT and CDR2 YENEEA. CDR3 protein: CASSSVEGMEETQYF.

The gene calls are TRBV11-2 and TRBJ2-1; TCRdb's assignment of TRBD1 cannot be checked, as there is no DNA. This CDR3 is 14 amino acids long. Germline loops: CDR1 SGHAT, CDR2 FQNNGV. The CDR3 here is CASSPPGVGDEQFF.

The chain is built from TRBV6-5 and TRBJ2-7; with no DNA, the TCRdb D assignment of TRBD2 cannot be verified. Germline CDR1 and CDR2: MNHEY and SVGAGI. This CDR3 has 20 amino acids. CDR3: CASSYLSPVGLAAGSYEQYF.

The V call is TRBV20-1, the J call TRBJ2-7. Germline V CDR1 and CDR2: DFQATT, SNEGSKA (reference sequence). This CDR3 contains 14 residues. The CDR3 sequence is CSASRQALPYEQYF.

This chain links TRBV29-1 with TRBJ2-3; TCRdb calls TRBD2, which cannot be checked without DNA. Germline V gene lookup returns CDR1 SQVTM and CDR2 ANQGSEA. The CDR3 spans 17 residues. This chain's CDR3 is CSVEGGRITSSTDTQYF.

V gene TRBV12-3 or TRBV12-4 combines with J gene TRBJ2-5; the TCRdb call, TRBD2, lacks DNA for checking. The CDR3 is made up of 16 amino acids. CDR3 protein: CASSQRLGGDQETQYF.

This rearrangement joins TRBV19 to TRBJ1-1; TCRdb outputs TRBD1, but without DNA this stays unchecked. Per the germline V gene, CDR1 is LNHDA and CDR2 is SQIVND (reference sequence). The CDR3 has 13 residues. Here the CDR3 reads CASSSGVNTEAFF.

This chain links TRBV6-5 with TRBJ2-1. The CDR3 covers 14 residues. Germline-derived CDR1 and CDR2 are MNHEY and SVGAGI. Here the CDR3 reads CASSYFFGDNEQFF.

The chain couples TRBV7-9 to TRBJ2-7. Per germline, CDR1 SEHNR and CDR2 FQNEAQ (reference sequence). The CDR3 covers 12 residues. The CDR3 reads CASSLAVYEQYF.

V and J are TRBV29-1 and TRBJ2-7; TCRdb selects TRBD1, and the lack of DNA leaves this call unchecked. The CDR3 sequence is 13 residues long. Germline CDR1 is SQVTM and CDR2 is ANQGSEA. CDR3 amino acids: CSVRTGDSYEQYF.

The chain has TRBV4-3 and TRBJ2-7; no DNA is available, so the TRBD1 call from TCRdb remains unchecked. Germline V lookup: CDR1 LGHNA, CDR2 YSLEER. The CDR3 totals 15 residues. The CDR3 protein is CASSQGDRRTYEQYF.

The chain employs TRBV7-9 and TRBJ2-7. Germline values: CDR1 SEHNR, CDR2 FQNEAQ (reference sequence). This CDR3 comprises 14 residues. The CDR3 spells CASSFRDLPYEQYF.

The rearrangement joins TRBV29-1 to TRBJ1-1; TCRdb's D call of TRBD1 is untestable without DNA. The CDR3 spans 13 residues. Per the germline V gene, CDR1 is SQVTM and CDR2 is ANQGSEA. The CDR3 protein is CSVQTGMNTEAFF.

V gene TRBV7-2 combines with J gene TRBJ2-3. The CDR3 loop spans 15 amino acids. Germline CDR1 and CDR2: SGHTA and FQGNSA. The CDR3 sequence: CASSSPLQGTDTQYF.

This chain uses TRBV13 with TRBJ1-1. CDR1 is PRHDT, CDR2 FYEKMQ, per germline (reference sequence). The CDR3 length is 16 residues. The CDR3 is CASSLGLAELNTEAFF. The full variable domain, its missing parts supplied by reference TRBV13 and TRBJ1-1, is AAGVIQSPRHLIKEKRETATLKCYPIPRHDTVYWYQQGPGQDPQFLISFYEKMQSDKGSIPDRFSAQQFSDYHSELNMSSLELGDSALYFCASSLGLAELNTEAFFGQGTRLTVV.

The chain has TRBV29-1 and TRBJ1-2; TCRdb names TRBD1, which stays unverified in the absence of DNA. CDR3 length: 12 residues. Germline V lookup: CDR1 SQVTM, CDR2 ANQGSEA. CDR3 region: CSVETGQGRYTF.

V is TRBV6-5 and J is TRBJ2-2; TCRdb picks TRBD2, but there is no DNA to check that call. CDR1 is MNHEY, CDR2 SVGAGI, per germline. The CDR3 is 16 residues long. CDR3 residues: CASSELAGANTGELFF.

J is TRBJ1-6 and V is TRBV10-3. The germline V gene encodes CDR1 ENHRY and CDR2 SYGVKD. The CDR3 extends over 14 amino acids. CDR3 loop: CAISEWSASSPLHF.

This chain joins TRBV7-9 and TRBJ2-1; TCRdb's assignment of TRBD1 cannot be checked, as there is no DNA. Germline-derived CDR1 and CDR2 are SEHNR and FQNEAQ (reference sequence). The length of the CDR3 is 16 residues. The CDR3 spells CASSLAGGGSYNEQFF.

J is TRBJ2-7 and V is TRBV4-3; TCRdb picks TRBD1, but there is no DNA to check that call. Germline CDR1 is LGHNA and CDR2 is YSLEER. This CDR3 spans 17 amino acids. The CDR3 spells CASSQDLRGTASYEQYF.

The J gene is TRBJ2-2, the V gene TRBV20-1; the TCRdb D gene call, TRBD1, has no DNA to confirm it. The germline V gene encodes CDR1 DFQATT and CDR2 SNEGSKA (reference sequence). The CDR3 consists of 15 residues. CDR3: CSARRRMGVTGELFF.

This sequence joins TRBV6-5 and TRBJ1-4; TCRdb calls TRBD1, which cannot be checked without DNA. This CDR3 is 15 amino acids long. Germline CDR1 MNHEY, CDR2 SVGAGI. CDR3 sequence: CASSTYGQANEKLFF.

The V gene is TRBV3-1, the J gene TRBJ1-2; with no DNA, the TCRdb D assignment of TRBD1 cannot be verified. CDR1 and CDR2 from the germline V gene are LGHDT and YNNKEL (reference sequence). CDR3 length equals 15 residues. This chain's CDR3 is CASSQGDRGDYGYTF. The full variable domain, in which reference TRBV3-1 and TRBJ1-2 provide the parts outside the CDR3, is DTAVSQTPKYLVTQMGNDKSIKCEQNLGHDTMYWYKQDSKKFLKIMFSYNNKELIINETVPNRFSPKSPDKAHLNLHINSLELGDSAVYFCASSQGDRGDYGYTFGSGTRLTVV.

The rearrangement uses TRBV28 and TRBJ2-2; TCRdb outputs TRBD2, but without DNA this stays unchecked. This CDR3 contains 12 residues. The germline V gene encodes CDR1 MDHEN and CDR2 SYDVKM. This chain's CDR3 is CASSWGGGELFF. Full variable domain (remainder filled in from reference TRBV28 and TRBJ2-2): DVKVTQSSRYLVKRTGEKVFLECVQDMDHENMFWYRQDPGLGLRLIYFSYDVKMKEKGDIPEGYSVSREKKERFSLILESASTNQTSMYLCASSWGGGELFFGEGSRLTVL.

The V and J genes are TRBV7-6 and TRBJ2-5; TCRdb picks TRBD2, but there is no DNA to check that call. The CDR3 runs 15 residues. Germline values: CDR1 SGHVS, CDR2 FNYEAQ. CDR3 loop: CASSLWRGGGETQYF.

The chain uses TRBV27 and TRBJ2-3; TCRdb proposes TRBD1, but this gene call is untestable without DNA. Germline values: CDR1 MNHEY, CDR2 SMNVEV (reference sequence). The CDR3 has 16 residues. The CDR3 here is CASSLWEGASTDTQYF.

The V call is TRBV4-3, the J call TRBJ1-5; as DNA is missing, the TRBD1 call by TCRdb cannot be tested. Germline lookup yields CDR1 LGHNA and CDR2 YSLEER. CDR3 length: 17 residues. The CDR3 loop is CASSQSFRGGGNQPQHF.